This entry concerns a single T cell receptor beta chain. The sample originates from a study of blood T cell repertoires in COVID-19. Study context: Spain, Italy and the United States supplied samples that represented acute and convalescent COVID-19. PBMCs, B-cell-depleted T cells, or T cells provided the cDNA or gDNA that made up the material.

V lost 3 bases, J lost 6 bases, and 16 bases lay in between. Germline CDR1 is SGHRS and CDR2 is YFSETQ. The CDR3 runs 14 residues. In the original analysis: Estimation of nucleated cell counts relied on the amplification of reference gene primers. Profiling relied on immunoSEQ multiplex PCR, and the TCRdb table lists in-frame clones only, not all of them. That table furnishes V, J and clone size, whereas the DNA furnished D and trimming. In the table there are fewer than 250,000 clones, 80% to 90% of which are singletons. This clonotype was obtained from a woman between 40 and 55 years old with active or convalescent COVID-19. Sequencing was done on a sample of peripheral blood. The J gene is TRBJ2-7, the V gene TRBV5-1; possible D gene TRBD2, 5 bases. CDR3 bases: TGCGCCAGCAGCTCACGGGGTTCCGGTGGCGAGCAGTACTTC. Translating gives CASSSRGSGGEQYF.